The T cell receptor beta chain under discussion was sequenced for a study of blood T cell repertoires in COVID-19. Study-level information: Whether acute or convalescent, the COVID-19 samples came from the United States, Italy and Spain. PBMCs, B-cell-depleted T cells, or T cells provided the cDNA or gDNA that made up the material.

V shed 4 bases and J 6 bases; nucleotides not matched to a gene: 3. This CDR3 has 15 residues. Germline CDR1 is MNHEY and CDR2 is SVGAGI. Study processing details: The authors estimated nucleated cell counts from reference gene primer amplification. The assay was immunoSEQ multiplex PCR, and TCRdb's table has in-frame clones only and misses some. The DNA gave D and trimming, while V, J and clone size come from that table. This table holds approximately 210,000 clones, around 90% found once. This TCR was sampled from a young man with acute or convalescent COVID-19. The J gene is TRBJ1-6, the V gene TRBV6-5, with 10 nucleotides matching TRBD1. The sample was peripheral blood. The CDR3 loop reads CASSWDRGGNSPLHF. In DNA form, the CDR3 reads TGTGCCAGCAGTTGGGACAGGGGTGGTAATTCACCCCTCCACTTT.